The rows below give T cell receptor beta chains drawn from one sample of a study of T cells after yellow fever vaccination. TCRdb re-derived calls from the 5' RACE reads in MiXCR, one entry per CDR3 protein. In the table there are hundreds of thousands of distinct CDR3 sequences, around 20% of which are singletons. The sequenced sample was PBMCs, obtained before the yellow fever booster vaccination. These TCRs come from a man younger than 35 who received the YFV17D yellow fever vaccine. Both conserved end residues are part of each CDR3. D genes are given only for firm matches. The size field is filled for only some rows; it gives once, few, many or a size class.

CDR3aa | CDR3nt | abundance | d_gene | j_gene | v_gene
CASSLFRETGKYDSSGNTIYF | TGTGCCAGCAGCCTATTTCGGGAGACAGGGAAATACGATTCTTCTGGAAACACCATATATTTT | - | TRBD1 | TRBJ1-3 | TRBV7-9
CSARVLAETYEQYF | TGCAGTGCTAGAGTGCTAGCGGAGACCTACGAGCAGTACTTC | - | TRBD2 | TRBJ2-7 | TRBV20-1
CASSVSGQGHEQYF | TGTGCCAGCAGCGTATCGGGTCAGGGGCACGAGCAGTACTTC | many | - | TRBJ2-7 | TRBV7-9
CASTASSGNTIYF | TGTGCCAGTACCGCCAGCTCTGGAAACACCATATATTTT | few | - | TRBJ1-3 | TRBV19
CASSESSYGYTF | TGTGCCAGCAGTGAATCCAGCTATGGCTACACCTTC | - | - | TRBJ1-2 | TRBV2
CATSSSGTRSGNTIYF | TGTGCCACCAGCAGCTCCGGGACACGGTCTGGAAACACCATATATTTT | few | - | TRBJ1-3 | TRBV15
CATSRARGLSGAFDYNEQFF | TGTGCCACCAGCAGAGCAAGGGGGCTGAGCGGGGCCTTCGACTACAATGAGCAGTTCTTC | - | - | TRBJ2-1 | TRBV15
CSARGATYEQYF | TGCAGTGCACGCGGGGCTACCTACGAGCAGTACTTC | few | - | TRBJ2-7 | TRBV20-1
CASSSAGAANYGYTF | TGTGCCAGCAGTTCCGCCGGGGCTGCTAACTATGGCTACACCTTC | - | - | TRBJ1-2 | TRBV12-3/TRBV12-4
CASSYAAGTINTGELFF | TGTGCCAGCAGTTACGCAGCCGGGACTATAAACACCGGGGAGCTGTTTTTT | - | TRBD2 | TRBJ2-2 | TRBV27
CASSLVGRGSRGHNDQFF | TGTGCCAGCAGCTTGGTCGGCAGGGGGTCAAGAGGGCACAATGATCAGTTCTTC | - | TRBD1 | TRBJ2-1 | TRBV5-6
CSAAGLAGGAQETQYF | TGCAGTGCTGCGGGACTAGCGGGGGGAGCTCAAGAGACCCAGTACTTC | many | TRBD2 | TRBJ2-5 | TRBV20-1
CASSLGEISNQPQHF | TGTGCCAGCAGCTTAGGGGAGATTAGCAATCAGCCCCAGCATTTT | few | - | TRBJ1-5 | TRBV7-2
CSAREGSNQPQHF | TGCAGTGCTAGAGAGGGGAGCAATCAGCCCCAGCATTTT | - | - | TRBJ1-5 | TRBV20-1
CASSSGVGTDTQYF | TGTGCCAGCAGCTCCGGGGTCGGGACAGATACGCAGTATTTT | - | - | TRBJ2-3 | TRBV11-3
CASSMASGPYEQYF | TGTGCCAGCAGTATGGCTTCGGGCCCTTACGAGCAGTACTTC | - | - | TRBJ2-7 | TRBV12-3/TRBV12-4
CASSLAQSGYTF | TGTGCCAGCAGTTTAGCGCAGAGCGGCTACACCTTC | - | - | TRBJ1-2 | TRBV12-3/TRBV12-4
CASSPGDSNYGYTF | TGTGCCAGCAGCCCGGGGGACAGCAACTATGGCTACACCTTC | many | TRBD1 | TRBJ1-2 | TRBV5-5
CASSLDRSSTYEQYF | TGTGCCAGCAGCTTAGATCGATCCTCGACCTACGAGCAGTACTTC | - | - | TRBJ2-7 | TRBV7-2
CASSETPQGSQYF | TGTGCCAGCAGTGAGACTCCCCAAGGATCGCAGTATTTT | - | - | TRBJ2-3 | TRBV6-4
CASKPGSEDTQYF | TGTGCCAGCAAACCCGGTTCAGAAGATACGCAGTATTTT | - | - | TRBJ2-3 | TRBV12-3/TRBV12-4
CASSQDRGGADGYTF | TGCGCCAGCAGCCAAGATCGCGGGGGCGCGGATGGCTACACCTTC | few | - | TRBJ1-2 | TRBV4-3
CASSPSGAGTYNEQFF | TGTGCCAGCTCACCTTCAGGGGCCGGAACGTACAATGAGCAGTTCTTC | many | - | TRBJ2-1 | TRBV18
CASINHGGGHTGELFF | TGTGCCAGCATTAATCACGGGGGGGGACACACCGGGGAGCTGTTTTTT | few | TRBD2 | TRBJ2-2 | TRBV12-3/TRBV12-4
CAISEPALEAFF | TGTGCCATCAGTGAGCCTGCCCTTGAAGCTTTCTTT | - | - | TRBJ1-1 | TRBV10-3
CASESAGANVLTF | TGTGCCAGCGAGTCAGCCGGGGCCAACGTCCTGACTTTC | few | - | TRBJ2-6 | TRBV7-9
CASSPGFSATEAFF | TGTGCCAGCAGTCCGGGATTCTCGGCCACTGAAGCTTTCTTT | few | - | TRBJ1-1 | TRBV5-5
CASSEAANLGLPQHF | TGTGCCAGCAGTGAAGCGGCCAACCTTGGCTTGCCCCAGCATTTT | many | - | TRBJ1-5 | TRBV2
CASSTTGAGAFF | TGTGCCAGCAGCACGACAGGGGCGGGGGCTTTCTTT | few | TRBD1 | TRBJ1-1 | TRBV7-9
CASSLAIRESGGSTDTQYF | TGTGCCAGCAGCTTAGCAATACGGGAGTCAGGGGGGAGCACAGATACGCAGTATTTT | few | - | TRBJ2-3 | TRBV7-8
CASSYGTGRANYGYTF | TGCGCCAGCTCCTACGGGACAGGCCGAGCTAACTATGGCTACACCTTC | many | TRBD1 | TRBJ1-2 | TRBV10-2
CASSPPGGGGAYNEQFF | TGTGCCAGCTCACCACCAGGCGGCGGGGGGGCCTACAATGAGCAGTTCTTC | few | TRBD2 | TRBJ2-1 | TRBV18
CASSQLRGRARSGANVLTF | TGTGCCAGCAGCCAGTTGAGGGGACGGGCGCGCTCTGGGGCCAACGTCCTGACTTTC | - | - | TRBJ2-6 | TRBV11-2
CASSLGGLTDKQFF | TGTGCCAGCAGCTTAGGCGGGTTGACAGATAAGCAGTTCTTC | few | - | TRBJ2-1 | TRBV11-3
CASSLAGAGAETQYF | TGTGCCAGCAGCTTAGCCGGCGCAGGGGCTGAGACCCAGTACTTC | few | - | TRBJ2-5 | TRBV7-9
CASSPLPGAQYF | TGTGCCAGCAGCCCGCTCCCGGGCGCGCAGTATTTT | few | - | TRBJ2-3 | TRBV6-6
CASSTERGPDTGELFF | TGCGCCAGCAGCACAGAGCGGGGGCCTGACACCGGGGAGCTGTTTTTT | few | TRBD2 | TRBJ2-2 | TRBV4-3
CASSRGTAGYTF | TGCGCCAGCAGTCGAGGGACAGCTGGCTACACCTTC | - | TRBD1 | TRBJ1-2 | TRBV5-1
CASSLREGLGEQYF | TGCGCCAGCAGCTTGCGAGAGGGACTTGGTGAGCAGTACTTC | - | - | TRBJ2-7 | TRBV5-1
CASSHGTDQETQYF | TGTGCCAGCAGTCACGGGACAGATCAAGAGACCCAGTACTTC | - | TRBD1 | TRBJ2-5 | TRBV6-5
CATSVEYGRTYEQYF | TGTGCCACCAGCGTAGAGTATGGGCGGACCTACGAGCAGTACTTC | few | - | TRBJ2-7 | TRBV15
CASSPSRDSIDEQFF | TGTGCCAGCAGCCCTAGCCGGGACTCAATCGATGAGCAGTTCTTC | - | - | TRBJ2-1 | TRBV7-3
CASSMYGGNQPQHF | TGTGCCAGTAGTATGTACGGGGGCAATCAGCCCCAGCATTTT | - | - | TRBJ1-5 | TRBV19
CASSRQGGNQPQHF | TGTGCCAGCAGTAGACAGGGGGGCAATCAGCCCCAGCATTTT | - | TRBD1 | TRBJ1-5 | TRBV2
CASSPFVRSYGYTF | TGTGCCAGCAGTCCCTTTGTCAGGAGCTATGGCTACACCTTC | - | - | TRBJ1-2 | TRBV6-5
CSVNPEQETQYF | TGCAGCGTGAACCCAGAACAAGAGACCCAGTACTTC | - | - | TRBJ2-5 | TRBV29-1
CASSLVSGTYEQYF | TGTGCCAGCAGCTTAGTGAGCGGAACCTACGAGCAGTACTTC | - | - | TRBJ2-7 | TRBV7-2
CASSLMAPRTGELFF | TGTGCCAGCAGTTTGATGGCCCCGAGAACCGGGGAGCTGTTTTTT | few | - | TRBJ2-2 | TRBV12-3/TRBV12-4